Reported below is one T cell receptor beta chain. Generated by immunoSEQ multiplex PCR, the TCRdb table keeps only in-frame clones and is missing some. This table holds about 410,000 clones, approximately 90% found once. The record originates from a study of blood T cell repertoires in COVID-19. Study information: Samples taken during acute and convalescent COVID-19 were collected in the United States, Italy and Spain. In each case, the material was cDNA or gDNA derived from T cells, B-cell-depleted T cells, or PBMCs.

Trimming stripped 5 bases from V and 1 base from J, with 17 bases between. The germline gives CDR1 MNHEY, CDR2 SVGEGT. The CDR3 has 16 amino acids. The TCR originated in a woman aged 40 to 50 with COVID-19, enrolled during active disease. The specimen sequenced was peripheral blood. V usage is TRBV6-2 or TRBV6-3 and J usage is TRBJ1-1; a possible D gene is TRBD1 (6 bases). CDR3 in amino acids: CASSLTPGHQNTEAFF. The CDR3 DNA sequence: TGTGCCAGCAGTCTCACTCCGGGACATCAGAACACTGAAGCTTTCTTT.